This is a list of T cell receptor beta chains from one sample in a study of blood T cell repertoires in COVID-19. Sequencing used immunoSEQ multiplex PCR; TCRdb keeps in-frame clones, though not all of them. Of about 340,000 clones listed, approximately 90% are singletons. The sequencing input was peripheral blood. The receptor set was obtained from a woman younger than 30 who had recovered from COVID-19. Each CDR3 is given with its conserved first and last residue. The D gene is left open where the match is weak. For some rows the clone size is stated as once, few or many, or as a class when expanded; others skip it.

v_gene: TRBV11-3; j_gene: TRBJ1-2; abundance: few; d_gene: TRBD1; CDR3nt: TGTGCCAGCAGCCAGGCGGGACAGGGGTTTTTCTATGGCTACACCTTC; CDR3aa: CASSQAGQGFFYGYTF
v_gene: TRBV3-1/TRBV3-2; j_gene: TRBJ2-1; abundance: NA; d_gene: TRBD2; CDR3nt: TGTGCCAGCAGTCAGGCGGGACTAGCGGCCAATGAGCAGTTCTTC; CDR3aa: CASSQAGLAANEQFF
v_gene: TRBV5-5; j_gene: TRBJ2-5; abundance: NA; d_gene: TRBD2; CDR3nt: TGTGCCAGCAGCTTCGGGACTAGCGGGACAGAGACCCAGTACTTC; CDR3aa: CASSFGTSGTETQYF
v_gene: TRBV11-3; j_gene: TRBJ2-1; abundance: NA; d_gene: NA; CDR3nt: TGTGCCAGCAGCGTTAGACTTAGATCCTACAATGAGCAGTTCTTC; CDR3aa: CASSVRLRSYNEQFF
v_gene: TRBV20-1; j_gene: TRBJ2-3; abundance: NA; d_gene: TRBD2; CDR3nt: TGCAGTGCTAGTAGCGGGAGGGGCACAGATACGCAGTATTTT; CDR3aa: CSASSGRGTDTQYF
v_gene: TRBV5-1; j_gene: TRBJ1-1; abundance: NA; d_gene: NA; CDR3nt: TGCGCCAGCAGCCGTGGAGAGGGCGAAGCTTTCTTT; CDR3aa: CASSRGEGEAFF
v_gene: TRBV4-3; j_gene: TRBJ2-1; abundance: NA; d_gene: NA; CDR3nt: TGCGCCAGCAGCCACCATCCTAGTGCGAGCTCCTACAATGAGCAGTTCTTC; CDR3aa: CASSHHPSASSYNEQFF
v_gene: TRBV6-2/TRBV6-3; j_gene: TRBJ1-5; abundance: few; d_gene: NA; CDR3nt: TGTGCCAGCAGTTACTCCGGGTATAGCAATCAGCCCCAGCATTTT; CDR3aa: CASSYSGYSNQPQHF
v_gene: TRBV7-9; j_gene: TRBJ2-1; abundance: NA; d_gene: NA; CDR3nt: TGTGCCAGCAGCTTCTTCGGGATATACAATGAGCAGTTCTTC; CDR3aa: CASSFFGIYNEQFF
v_gene: TRBV7-2; j_gene: TRBJ1-2; abundance: NA; d_gene: TRBD1; CDR3nt: TGTGCCAGCAGCACGGGACAGAACTATGGCTACACCTTC; CDR3aa: CASSTGQNYGYTF
v_gene: TRBV5-4; j_gene: TRBJ1-2; abundance: NA; d_gene: TRBD1; CDR3nt: TGTGCCAGCAGCTTGGGACAGGGCGGGGGCTACACCTTC; CDR3aa: CASSLGQGGGYTF
v_gene: TRBV7-6; j_gene: TRBJ2-1; abundance: NA; d_gene: TRBD2; CDR3nt: TGTGCCAGCAGCTCACCGCTTAGCGGGAGTTTTAATGAGCAGTTCTTC; CDR3aa: CASSSPLSGSFNEQFF
v_gene: TRBV11-3; j_gene: TRBJ1-1; abundance: NA; d_gene: NA; CDR3nt: TGTGCCAGCAGCTGGGGGGTTAGGGCTGAAGCTTTCTTT; CDR3aa: CASSWGVRAEAFF
v_gene: TRBV27; j_gene: TRBJ1-2; abundance: NA; d_gene: TRBD1; CDR3nt: TGTGCCAGCAGCATCCGGACAGGGCTCTATGGCTACACCTTC; CDR3aa: CASSIRTGLYGYTF
v_gene: TRBV7-6; j_gene: TRBJ2-3; abundance: NA; d_gene: TRBD1; CDR3nt: TGTGCCAGCAGCCTTGGACAGGGGCCAGATACGCAGTATTTT; CDR3aa: CASSLGQGPDTQYF
v_gene: TRBV4-3; j_gene: TRBJ1-6; abundance: NA; d_gene: NA; CDR3nt: TGCGCCAGCAGCCAAGATGCGGTAGTATATAATTCACCCCTCCACTTT; CDR3aa: CASSQDAVVYNSPLHF
v_gene: TRBV6-2/TRBV6-3; j_gene: TRBJ2-5; abundance: NA; d_gene: TRBD2; CDR3nt: TGTGCCAGCAGTTACCGGACTGGGACTAGCGGGATTTGGGAGACCCAGTACTTC; CDR3aa: CASSYRTGTSGIWETQYF
v_gene: TRBV20-1; j_gene: TRBJ2-1; abundance: NA; d_gene: NA; CDR3nt: TGCAGTGCTAGTTACCCTAACAATGAGCAGTTCTTC; CDR3aa: CSASYPNNEQFF
v_gene: TRBV2; j_gene: TRBJ2-5; abundance: NA; d_gene: TRBD2; CDR3nt: TGTGCCAGCAGTGGTGCTAGCGGGAGGGAGACCCAGTACTTC; CDR3aa: CASSGASGRETQYF
v_gene: TRBV7-2; j_gene: TRBJ1-1; abundance: NA; d_gene: NA; CDR3nt: TGTGCCAGCAGCCCCGGAGGTGCTTACACTGAAGCTTTCTTT; CDR3aa: CASSPGGAYTEAFF
v_gene: TRBV30; j_gene: TRBJ2-1; abundance: NA; d_gene: TRBD2; CDR3nt: TGTGCCTGGAGGCGGGAGCACAATGAGCAGTTCTTC; CDR3aa: CAWRREHNEQFF
v_gene: TRBV5-4; j_gene: TRBJ2-5; abundance: NA; d_gene: NA; CDR3nt: TGTGCCAGCAGCCCTACAGGTTCCCAAGAGACCCAGTACTTC; CDR3aa: CASSPTGSQETQYF
v_gene: TRBV6-2/TRBV6-3; j_gene: TRBJ1-1; abundance: NA; d_gene: NA; CDR3nt: TGTGCCAGCAGCTCAACCGGGGAGAACACTGAAGCTTTCTTT; CDR3aa: CASSSTGENTEAFF
v_gene: TRBV19; j_gene: TRBJ1-1; abundance: NA; d_gene: NA; CDR3nt: TGTGCCAGTAGTATCGGCGCGACAGCGAACACTGAAGCTTTCTTT; CDR3aa: CASSIGATANTEAFF
v_gene: TRBV15; j_gene: TRBJ2-2; abundance: NA; d_gene: TRBD2; CDR3nt: TGTGCCACCAGCAGATCCCCGGGACTAGTCCCCGGGGAGCTGTTTTTT; CDR3aa: CATSRSPGLVPGELFF
v_gene: TRBV2; j_gene: TRBJ1-1; abundance: NA; d_gene: NA; CDR3nt: TGTGCCAGCACCATACTGGGAGGAAGCACTGAAGCTTTCTTT; CDR3aa: CASTILGGSTEAFF
v_gene: TRBV5-1; j_gene: TRBJ2-5; abundance: once; d_gene: TRBD1; CDR3nt: TGCGCCAGCAGCTGGAGACAGGGGGCGCTGGAGACCCAGTACTTC; CDR3aa: CASSWRQGALETQYF
v_gene: TRBV14; j_gene: TRBJ2-5; abundance: NA; d_gene: NA; CDR3nt: TGTGCCAGCAGCCTAAGACTCGATTCGGAGACCCAGTACTTC; CDR3aa: CASSLRLDSETQYF
v_gene: TRBV4-1; j_gene: TRBJ1-1; abundance: NA; d_gene: TRBD1; CDR3nt: TGCGCCAGCAGCCAAGTGGGACAGGGAGCCACTGAAGCTTTCTTT; CDR3aa: CASSQVGQGATEAFF
v_gene: TRBV5-4; j_gene: TRBJ2-3; abundance: NA; d_gene: TRBD1; CDR3nt: TGTGCCAGCAGCTTGGGGACAGGGGATGGAGATACGCAGTATTTT; CDR3aa: CASSLGTGDGDTQYF
v_gene: TRBV5-6; j_gene: TRBJ1-1; abundance: NA; d_gene: NA; CDR3nt: TGTGCCAGCAGCTTGCAGGGAGGGAAAACTGAAGCTTTCTTT; CDR3aa: CASSLQGGKTEAFF
v_gene: TRBV15; j_gene: TRBJ2-2; abundance: NA; d_gene: NA; CDR3nt: TGTGCCACCAGCAGAGTGGCTATAGCGTCCACCGGGGAGCTGTTTTTT; CDR3aa: CATSRVAIASTGELFF
v_gene: TRBV19; j_gene: TRBJ1-6; abundance: NA; d_gene: TRBD1; CDR3nt: TGTGCCAGTAGTGCCCGACAGGGGCAAAATTCACCCCTCCACTTT; CDR3aa: CASSARQGQNSPLHF
v_gene: TRBV19; j_gene: TRBJ1-6; abundance: NA; d_gene: TRBD1; CDR3nt: TGTGCCAGTAGGGGGACAGGTAGAAATTCACCCCTCCACTTT; CDR3aa: CASRGTGRNSPLHF
v_gene: TRBV4-3; j_gene: TRBJ1-2; abundance: NA; d_gene: TRBD1; CDR3nt: TGCGCCAGCAGCCATAGAAAACAGGGGCCCTATGGCTACACCTTC; CDR3aa: CASSHRKQGPYGYTF
v_gene: TRBV5-5; j_gene: TRBJ2-3; abundance: NA; d_gene: NA; CDR3nt: TGTGCCAGCAATAGCGGCACTAGCACAGATACGCAGTATTTT; CDR3aa: CASNSGTSTDTQYF
v_gene: TRBV5-5; j_gene: TRBJ1-3; abundance: NA; d_gene: NA; CDR3nt: TGTGCCAGCAGCACGTACCGGGAAAACCCTGGAAACACCATATATTTT; CDR3aa: CASSTYRENPGNTIYF
v_gene: TRBV7-9; j_gene: TRBJ1-5; abundance: NA; d_gene: NA; CDR3nt: TGTGCCAGCAGCTCCATGGCCGGAGATCAGCCCCAGCATTTT; CDR3aa: CASSSMAGDQPQHF
v_gene: TRBV6-6; j_gene: TRBJ2-3; abundance: NA; d_gene: TRBD2; CDR3nt: TGTGCCAGCAGTCACCAACCTCGACTAGCGGGGGCGACAGATACGCAGTATTTT; CDR3aa: CASSHQPRLAGATDTQYF
v_gene: TRBV5-1; j_gene: TRBJ1-6; abundance: NA; d_gene: TRBD1; CDR3nt: TGCGCCAGCAGCTTAACAGGGGTGGATTCACCCCTCCACTTT; CDR3aa: CASSLTGVDSPLHF
v_gene: TRBV5-6; j_gene: TRBJ2-3; abundance: NA; d_gene: TRBD2; CDR3nt: TGTGCCAGCAGCCCGGGACTAGCGGGGCATGCAAGGTGGTTT; CDR3aa: CASSPGLAGHARWF
v_gene: TRBV4-1; j_gene: TRBJ1-5; abundance: NA; d_gene: TRBD1; CDR3nt: TGCGCCAGCAGCAGGGGACAGGGCGAGATCCCCCAGCATTTT; CDR3aa: CASSRGQGEIPQHF
v_gene: TRBV6-5; j_gene: TRBJ2-2; abundance: NA; d_gene: TRBD2; CDR3nt: TGTGCCAGCAGTCTTAGCGGGAGTGGCGCCGGGGAGCTGTTTTTT; CDR3aa: CASSLSGSGAGELFF
v_gene: TRBV5-4; j_gene: TRBJ2-1; abundance: NA; d_gene: TRBD2; CDR3nt: TGTGCCAGCAGCTCGACTAGCGACGACAATGAGCAGTTCTTC; CDR3aa: CASSSTSDDNEQFF
v_gene: TRBV4-1; j_gene: TRBJ2-1; abundance: NA; d_gene: NA; CDR3nt: TGCGCCAGCAGCCAAGGTGGGGGGGGAGACAGGTACAATGAGCAGTTCTTC; CDR3aa: CASSQGGGGDRYNEQFF
v_gene: TRBV19; j_gene: TRBJ1-1; abundance: NA; d_gene: TRBD1; CDR3nt: TGTGCCAGTAGTTCCTTAGGACAGGGAAGGAAAAACACTGAAGCTTTCTTT; CDR3aa: CASSSLGQGRKNTEAFF
v_gene: TRBV12-3/TRBV12-4; j_gene: TRBJ2-1; abundance: NA; d_gene: NA; CDR3nt: TGTGCCAGCAGTTTGACAAGCAATGAGCAGTTCTTC; CDR3aa: CASSLTSNEQFF
v_gene: TRBV19; j_gene: TRBJ2-2; abundance: NA; d_gene: TRBD1; CDR3nt: TGTGCCAGTAGCCGGGGACAGGGGGCGAACGGGGAGCTGTTTTTT; CDR3aa: CASSRGQGANGELFF
v_gene: TRBV29-1; j_gene: TRBJ2-5; abundance: NA; d_gene: NA; CDR3nt: TGCAGCGTTGATGGGCTTGGTGTGAGACAGACTGGACGACTGCTTTGGGGAGAGACCCAGTACTTC; CDR3aa: CSVDGLGVRQTGRLLWGETQYF
v_gene: TRBV5-4; j_gene: TRBJ1-2; abundance: NA; d_gene: NA; CDR3nt: TGTGCCAGCAGCCTCACAGAGTATGGCTACACCTTC; CDR3aa: CASSLTEYGYTF
v_gene: TRBV29-1; j_gene: TRBJ2-1; abundance: NA; d_gene: TRBD2; CDR3nt: TGCAGCGGCGGGACTAGCGGGGTATACAATGAGCAGTTCTTC; CDR3aa: CSGGTSGVYNEQFF
v_gene: TRBV6-5; j_gene: TRBJ2-1; abundance: NA; d_gene: TRBD1; CDR3nt: TGTGCCAGCACAACAGGGGTGTCCTACAATGAGCAGTTCTTC; CDR3aa: CASTTGVSYNEQFF
v_gene: TRBV7-2; j_gene: TRBJ2-6; abundance: NA; d_gene: TRBD2; CDR3nt: TGTGCCAGCAGCCAGCTAGCGGGACCCTCCTCTGGGGCCAACGTCCTGACTTTC; CDR3aa: CASSQLAGPSSGANVLTF
v_gene: TRBV6-5; j_gene: TRBJ2-5; abundance: NA; d_gene: NA; CDR3nt: TGTGCCAGCAGTTACCTAGGCGAAGAGACCCAGTACTTC; CDR3aa: CASSYLGEETQYF
v_gene: TRBV11-2; j_gene: TRBJ2-1; abundance: NA; d_gene: TRBD2; CDR3nt: TGTGCCAGCAGCCGAACTAGCGGGAGGGCCCTCACTGAGCAGTTCTTC; CDR3aa: CASSRTSGRALTEQFF